These 27 T cell receptor beta chains share one sample of origin, sequenced in a study of response to subunit inactivated influenza vaccine. MiXCR, run by TCRdb on the RT-PCR reads, gives a single entry per CDR3 protein. The sample has fewer than 800,000 distinct CDR3 sequences; more than 15% are singletons. The sequencing here drew on PBMCs from blood, taken roughly 12 days after vaccination. Every receptor here comes from a man over 45 who received an inactivated influenza vaccine.

CDR3 protein: CASRIGTRSYEQYF. CDR3 in DNA: TGTGCCAGCAGGATCGGGACTAGATCCTACGAGCAGTACTTC. The chain recombines TRBV11-3 with TRBJ2-7; 8 nucleotides match TRBD2. The V gene end was trimmed by 6 bases and the J gene end by 1 base; junction bases not matched to a gene: 5. In germline, CDR1 is SGHNT, CDR2 YENEEA. The CDR3 runs to 14 residues.

This chain connects TRBV9 to TRBJ1-5, with D possibly TRBD1 on 6 matching bases. CDR1 is SGDLS, CDR2 YYNGEE, per germline. V dropped 0 bases and J dropped 10 bases, with 17 bases sitting between them. The CDR3 has 15 residues. CDR3 DNA: TGTGCCAGCAGCGTAGGAGGGGGAGGCGTAGGTCCCCAGCATTTT. Translating it yields CASSVGGGGVGPQHF.

This clonotype was detected a few times. V gene TRBV5-6 combines with J gene TRBJ2-5, with TRBD1 identical over 8 bases. V lost 6 bases to trimming and J lost 5 bases; unmatched junction nucleotides: 12. This CDR3 contains 15 residues. Germline V CDR1 and CDR2: SGHDT, YYEEEE. CDR3 protein: CASKEIGRTGETQYF. The CDR3 coding sequence is TGTGCCAGCAAAGAGATCGGACGGACAGGGGAGACCCAGTACTTC.

In this sample, this clonotype turned up a few times. This chain joins TRBV3-1 and TRBJ2-7; 10 positions agree with TRBD2. The CDR3 is 13 amino acids. CDR1 and CDR2 (germline): LGHDT, YNNKEL (reference sequence). Trimming took 2 bases from V and 6 from J; bases not matched to a gene: 1. The CDR3 DNA sequence: TGTGCCAGCAGCCAATGGACTAGCGGCGAGCAGTACTTC. This sequence encodes CASSQWTSGEQYF.

This chain uses TRBV3-1 with TRBJ2-7; 7 nucleotides line up with TRBD1. Germline CDR1 reads LGHDT; CDR2 reads YNNKEL (reference sequence). Unmatched junction bases numbered 4, after V lost 4 bases and J lost 4 bases. This CDR3 has 13 residues. The CDR3, as DNA: TGTGCCAGCAGCCGTACGACAGGGTACGAGCAGTACTTC. Encoded protein: CASSRTTGYEQYF.

Comment on this clonotype: The junction departs from the called germline gene at one end, perhaps through a read error. The V gene is TRBV6-2 or TRBV6-3, the J gene TRBJ2-7; the D is unclear. Germline values: CDR1 MNHEY, CDR2 SVGEGT. The CDR3 is 12 amino acids. This chain's CDR3 is CANSPGRYEQYF. The CDR3 nucleotides are TGTGCCAACAGTCCAGGACGATACGAGCAGTACTTC.

The chain carries TRBV11-2 and TRBJ2-1, with D perhaps given as TRBD1 or TRBD2 (5 bases each). This CDR3 spans 14 amino acids. V gave up 0 bases and J gave up 16 bases, with 19 bases separating them. From germline, CDR1 is SGHAT and CDR2 FQNNGV. For the CDR3, the DNA is TGTGCCAGCAGCTTAGAGTATTTGGGACGGTCTCTTTTCTTC. Translating it yields CASSLEYLGRSLFF.

V gene TRBV7-2 combines with J gene TRBJ2-2; 9 bases align to TRBD2. The V segment lost 5 bases and the J segment 5 bases; nucleotides outside the gene matches: 9. Germline V gives CDR1 SGHTA, CDR2 FQGNSA. There are 16 residues in the CDR3. The CDR3 DNA reads as TGTGCCAGCAGCCTCATAGCGGGGGCGTTTACCGGGGAGCTGTTTTTT. This translates into CASSLIAGAFTGELFF.

The table lists this clonotype with a few counts. The V gene is TRBV7-8, the J gene TRBJ1-5, with D possibly TRBD1 on 5 matching bases. Trimming stripped 5 bases from V and 4 bases from J, with 12 bases between. This CDR3 has 14 amino acids. CDR1 is SGHVS, CDR2 FQNEAQ, per germline. The CDR3: CASSIGAGNQPQHF. For the CDR3, the DNA is TGTGCCAGCAGCATCGGGGCGGGGAATCAGCCCCAGCATTTT. The variable domain in full, completed from reference TRBV7-8 and TRBJ1-5, reads GAGVSQSPRYKVAKRGQDVALRCDPISGHVSLFWYQQALGQGPEFLTYFQNEAQLDKSGLPSDRFFAERPEGSVSTLKIQRTQQEDSAVYLCASSIGAGNQPQHFGDGTRLSIL.

The V and J genes are TRBV6-2 or TRBV6-3 and TRBJ1-2; D is ambiguous. Trimming cost V 2 bases and J 6 bases, with 7 bases left between them. The CDR3 is 12 residues long. Germline CDR1 reads MNHEY; CDR2 reads SVGEGT. CDR3 in DNA: TGTGCCAGCAGTTACCGGGTCGATGGCTACACCTTC. Protein product: CASSYRVDGYTF.

The table lists this clonotype with a few counts. This chain connects TRBV4-2 to TRBJ1-4, with D unclear. CDR1 and CDR2 from the germline V gene are LGHNA and YNFKEQ. V shed 4 bases and J shed 6 bases, with 9 bases lying between them. The CDR3 has 13 residues. The CDR3, as DNA: TGTGCCAGCAGCCCTCTTGGGGATGAAAAACTGTTTTTT. Encoded protein: CASSPLGDEKLFF.

This clonotype was observed a few times. The chain links TRBV5-1 to TRBJ2-7; D is ambiguous. The CDR3 is 14 amino acids. The V end lost 2 bases, the J end lost 5 bases, and 14 bases lay between the germline ends. The germline V gene encodes CDR1 SGHRS and CDR2 YFSETQ. The CDR3 DNA reads TGCGCCAGCAGCTTCTATAGTCTCATCGACGAGCAGTACTTC. Translating it yields CASSFYSLIDEQYF.

This clonotype turned up a few times. The rearrangement uses TRBV29-1 and TRBJ2-3; tentative D call: TRBD2 (5 bases). V lost 7 bases to trimming and J lost 0 bases, with 14 bases between them. The V gene's germline CDR1 is SQVTM and CDR2 ANQGSEA. This CDR3 comprises 14 residues. The CDR3, as DNA: TGCAGCGCTCCTCCCGGACTGAGCACAGATACGCAGTATTTT. It yields the protein CSAPPGLSTDTQYF.

CDR3 DNA: TGCAGCGTTGGAGCCGGGACAGGGGATGGCTACACCTTC. Translating gives CSVGAGTGDGYTF. The genes are TRBV29-1 and TRBJ1-2, with 10 nucleotides matching TRBD1. After removal of 4 bases from V and 6 bases from J, the junction contained 5 bases not matched to a gene. Germline lookup yields CDR1 SQVTM and CDR2 ANQGSEA. The CDR3 length is 13 residues. The full variable domain, with the rest looked up from reference TRBV29-1 and TRBJ1-2, is SAVISQKPSRDICQRGTSLTIQCQVDSQVTMMFWYRQQPGQSLTLIATANQGSEATYESGFVIDKFPISRPNLTFSTLTVSNMSPEDSSIYLCSVGAGTGDGYTFGSGTRLTVV.

The V gene is TRBV9, the J gene TRBJ1-4, with unresolved D. CDR3 length: 15 residues. Trimming removed 0 bases at V and 8 bases at J, with 14 bases between. Germline CDR1 reads SGDLS; CDR2 reads YYNGEE. The CDR3 DNA reads TGTGCCAGCAGCGTAGCCGACACGCGAAGCGAAAAACTGTTTTTT. This gives the protein CASSVADTRSEKLFF.

The rearrangement uses TRBV5-1 and TRBJ2-7; D possibly uses TRBD1 or TRBD2 (5 bases each). Trimming removed 1 base at V and 6 bases at J, with 11 bases between. The CDR3 sequence is 13 residues long. Germline assignment: CDR1 SGHRS and CDR2 YFSETQ. Here the CDR3 reads CASSLMRGTEQYF. The CDR3, as DNA: TGCGCCAGCAGCTTGATGAGGGGCACCGAGCAGTACTTC.

This clonotype was found a few times. The J gene is TRBJ2-3, the V gene TRBV10-2; 8 bases are shared with TRBD2. The CDR3 has 14 residues. V gave up 7 bases and J gave up 2 bases; unmatched junction bases: 5. Per the germline V gene, CDR1 is WSHSY and CDR2 is SAAADI. In DNA, the CDR3 is TGCGCCAGCACCGGGAGGGACTACACAGATACGCAGTATTTT. Protein: CASTGRDYTDTQYF.

This rearrangement joins TRBV20-1 to TRBJ2-5, with TRBD2 as a possible D gene (7 bases). Deletions cut 3 bases from V and 5 bases from J, with 16 bases between. The CDR3 is made up of 14 amino acids. The germline V gene has CDR1 DFQATT and CDR2 SNEGSKA (reference sequence). The CDR3 is CSASGWGGAETQYF. Here the CDR3 DNA reads TGCAGTGCTAGCGGTTGGGGGGGGGCGGAGACCCAGTACTTC.

This clonotype showed up just a few times. The V call is TRBV7-2, the J call TRBJ2-3, with D unclear. The V end was cut by 1 base, the J end by 3 bases, with 8 bases between. Germline assignment: CDR1 SGHTA and CDR2 FQGNSA. This CDR3 has 14 amino acids. This CDR3 reads CASSLGAQTDTQYF. CDR3 in DNA: TGTGCCAGCAGCTTAGGGGCCCAAACAGATACGCAGTATTTT.

The table lists this clonotype with a few counts. The V gene is TRBV10-3, the J gene TRBJ2-1; 7 positions agree with TRBD2. Trimming cost V 0 bases and J 3 bases; bases outside gene matches: 2. The CDR3 runs to 15 residues. Germline CDR1 reads ENHRY; CDR2 reads SYGVKD. The CDR3 DNA sequence: TGTGCCATCAGTGAGTCGGGAGGGAACTACAATGAGCAGTTCTTC. Encoded protein: CAISESGGNYNEQFF.

This clonotype has just a few counts. The chain recombines TRBV29-1 with TRBJ2-1, with 13 bases aligning to TRBD2. J gave up 7 bases and V 5 bases, and 5 bases lay outside the gene matches. Germline V lookup: CDR1 SQVTM, CDR2 ANQGSEA. The CDR3 spans 14 residues. CDR3 residues: CSVHVGLAGNEQFF. CDR3 bases: TGCAGCGTTCACGTGGGACTAGCGGGAAATGAGCAGTTCTTC.

This clonotype showed up just a few times. The chain combines TRBV6-2 or TRBV6-3 with TRBJ2-7; 8 bases agree with TRBD2. CDR3 length: 18 residues. The V gene end was trimmed by 2 bases and the J gene end by 2 bases; junction bases not matched to a gene: 14. Looked up from germline, CDR1 is MNHEY and CDR2 is SVGEGT. The CDR3 spells CASSYTRQLGTSPYEQYF. For the CDR3, the DNA is TGTGCCAGCAGTTACACGCGACAGCTCGGGACTAGTCCCTACGAGCAGTACTTC.

CDR3 DNA sequence: TGTGCCAGCATTCCGGGAACAGGGTCCTACAATGAGCAGTTCTTC. Translated: CASIPGTGSYNEQFF. The chain couples TRBV11-2 to TRBJ2-1; D is possibly TRBD1 (6 bases). With 7 bases removed from V and 1 base from J, the gap between germline ends came to 14 bases. Germline V gene lookup returns CDR1 SGHAT and CDR2 FQNNGV. This CDR3 spans 15 amino acids. Filled out from reference TRBV11-2 and TRBJ2-1, the complete variable domain reads EAGVAQSPRYKIIEKRQSVAFWCNPISGHATLYWYQQILGQGPKLLIQFQNNGVVDDSQLPKDRFSAERLKGVDSTLKIQPAKLEDSAVYLCASIPGTGSYNEQFFGPGTRLTVL.

This chain uses TRBV7-9 with TRBJ2-1, with a possible D match to TRBD2 (5 bases). The germline V gene encodes CDR1 SEHNR and CDR2 FQNEAQ (reference sequence). The CDR3 has 14 residues. V gave up 5 bases and J gave up 6 bases, with 14 bases separating them. CDR3 in DNA: TGTGCCAGCAGCCCGAGGGCGGAGCTCAATGAGCAGTTCTTC. This gives the protein CASSPRAELNEQFF.

This clonotype was detected only a few times. V and J are TRBV2 and TRBJ2-3; 10 bases line up with TRBD2. This CDR3 spans 16 amino acids. Germline V CDR1 and CDR2: SNHLY, FYNNEI. The V and J ends lost 4 bases and 0 bases, in that order; junction bases with no gene match: 4. The CDR3 region is CASSARTSGSTDTQYF. In nucleotides, the CDR3 is TGTGCCAGCAGTGCTCGGACTAGCGGTAGCACAGATACGCAGTATTTT.

This clonotype was seen ten or more times. The rearrangement joins TRBV5-6 to TRBJ2-7; unclear D gene. The length of the CDR3 is 13 residues. V was pared by 0 bases and J by 2 bases, with 6 bases between. CDR1 is SGHDT, CDR2 YYEEEE, per germline. The CDR3 region has the DNA TGTGCCAGCAGCTTGGTGGTTCCCTACGAGCAGTACTTC. The encoded protein is CASSLVVPYEQYF.

This sequence joins TRBV30 and TRBJ1-1, with D tentatively TRBD1 (6 bases). The CDR3 consists of 12 residues. Looked up from germline, CDR1 is GTSNPN and CDR2 is SVGIG (reference sequence). Trimming took 5 bases from V and 3 from J, leaving 10 bases between them. Here the CDR3 DNA reads TGTGCCTGGGCCGAGGGGGACACTGAAGCTTTCTTT. This codes for CAWAEGDTEAFF.